This T cell receptor (beta chain) was found in a study of T cell repertoires in cytomegalovirus infection. Whole-study context: Both recently identified HLA-C-restricted and well-studied HLA-B-restricted CMV epitopes were used in the study. Matching HLA type, along with CMV infection, was indicated by public TCR beta signatures.

Germline CDR1 reads MNHEY; CDR2 reads SVGEGT. This CDR3 contains 14 residues. V lost 6 bases and J lost 4, with 13 bases in between. TCRdb ran MiXCR on the reads and lists one entry per CDR3 protein. The repertoire holds about half a million distinct CDR3 sequences, with more than 40% as singletons. Concerning this clonotype itself: Its antigen remains unknown.

The rearrangement joins TRBV6-2 or TRBV6-3 to TRBJ1-3; possibly TRBD1 for D (5 bases). This sequence was found in a human donor in good health (CMV status not recorded). Some clones in this sample may be carry-over from other donors' samples. The sequences come from cultured PBMCs, collected from culture after CMV antigen stimulation. CDR3: CASSTTGGGNTIYF. The CDR3 bases are TGTGCCAGCAGCACCACAGGAGGCGGAAACACCATATATTTT.